The 5 T cell receptor beta chains listed next were all sequenced from one sample in a study of breast tumors, draining lymph nodes, adjacent tissues. TCRdb used MiXCR to reprocess the multiplex PCR reads, holding one entry per CDR3 protein. The data contain about 170,000 distinct CDR3 sequences, approximately 33% of them singletons. Axillary draining lymph nodes of breast cancer patients supplied the node samples. Sequenced sample: axillary lymph node tissue. The source of these receptors is a female donor with breast cancer. Some clones in this sample may be carry-over from other donors' samples.

At least ten counts were recorded for this clonotype. The CDR3 spells CSARLVNEQFF. In DNA form, the CDR3 reads TGCAGTGCTAGACTCGTTAATGAGCAGTTCTTC. J is TRBJ2-1 and V is TRBV20-1; D ambiguous. With 2 bases removed from V and 7 bases from J, the gap between germline ends came to 6 bases. Germline lookup yields CDR1 DFQATT and CDR2 SNEGSKA (reference sequence). The CDR3 loop spans 11 amino acids.

This clonotype was counted many times. The J gene is TRBJ2-1, the V gene TRBV20-1, with D unresolved. V lost 5 bases and J 0 bases, leaving 11 bases between the germline ends. The V gene's germline CDR1 is DFQATT and CDR2 SNEGSKA (reference sequence). This CDR3 spans 14 amino acids. The CDR3 sequence: CSAVGSGSYNEQFF. In DNA, the CDR3 is TGCAGTGCTGTCGGGTCCGGCTCCTACAATGAGCAGTTCTTC.

This clonotype appeared a few times. The V call is TRBV28, the J call TRBJ2-1, with D perhaps being TRBD1 or TRBD2 (5 bases each). CDR3 length: 15 amino acids. Trimming left V 2 bases short and J 6 bases short, with 14 bases between. The germline V gene encodes CDR1 MDHEN and CDR2 SYDVKM. In DNA, the CDR3 is TGTGCCAGCAGTTTACCTCTGGGACCTCTCAATGAGCAGTTCTTC. Protein sequence: CASSLPLGPLNEQFF.

This clonotype showed up many times. V is TRBV6-5 and J is TRBJ2-1; TRBD1 is a possible D gene (6 bases). The CDR3 sequence is 14 residues long. V lost 3 bases to trimming and J lost 2 bases, with 8 bases between them. Germline V CDR1 and CDR2: MNHEY, SVGAGI. CDR3 sequence reads: CASSYWGPYNEQFF. The DNA of the CDR3 is TGTGCCAGCAGTTATTGGGGGCCCTACAATGAGCAGTTCTTC.

As to this clonotype: The junction does not match germline at one end; this may be a read error. The rearrangement uses TRBV28 and TRBJ2-7; 9 bases line up with TRBD1. The CDR3 loop spans 16 amino acids. From germline, CDR1 is MDHEN and CDR2 SYDVKM. CDR3 sequence (DNA): TGTGCCAGCAGTTCTACAGGGGGCGCGGTTTCCTACGAGCAGTGCTTC. This gives the protein CASSSTGGAVSYEQCF.